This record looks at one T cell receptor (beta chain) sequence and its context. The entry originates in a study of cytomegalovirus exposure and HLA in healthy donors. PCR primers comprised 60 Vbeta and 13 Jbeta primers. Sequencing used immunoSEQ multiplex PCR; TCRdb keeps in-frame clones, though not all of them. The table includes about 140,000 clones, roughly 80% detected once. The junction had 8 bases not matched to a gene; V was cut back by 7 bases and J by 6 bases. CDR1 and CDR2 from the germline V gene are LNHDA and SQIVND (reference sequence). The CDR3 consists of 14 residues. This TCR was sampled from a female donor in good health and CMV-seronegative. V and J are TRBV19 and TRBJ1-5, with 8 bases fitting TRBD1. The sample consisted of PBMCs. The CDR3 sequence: CASNLDRVGQPQHF. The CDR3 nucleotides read TGTGCCAGTAACCTGGACAGGGTCGGTCAGCCCCAGCATTTT.